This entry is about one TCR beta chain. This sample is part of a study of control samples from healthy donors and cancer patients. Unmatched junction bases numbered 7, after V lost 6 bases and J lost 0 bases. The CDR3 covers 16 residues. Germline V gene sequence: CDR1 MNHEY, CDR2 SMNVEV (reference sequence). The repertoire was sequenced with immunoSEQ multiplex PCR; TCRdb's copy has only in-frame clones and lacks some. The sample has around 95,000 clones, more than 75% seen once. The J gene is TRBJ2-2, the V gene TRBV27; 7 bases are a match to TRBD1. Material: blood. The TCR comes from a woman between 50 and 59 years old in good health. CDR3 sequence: CASRTLGQANTGELFF. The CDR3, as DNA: TGTGCCAGCAGAACTCTCGGACAGGCGAACACCGGGGAGCTGTTTTTT.